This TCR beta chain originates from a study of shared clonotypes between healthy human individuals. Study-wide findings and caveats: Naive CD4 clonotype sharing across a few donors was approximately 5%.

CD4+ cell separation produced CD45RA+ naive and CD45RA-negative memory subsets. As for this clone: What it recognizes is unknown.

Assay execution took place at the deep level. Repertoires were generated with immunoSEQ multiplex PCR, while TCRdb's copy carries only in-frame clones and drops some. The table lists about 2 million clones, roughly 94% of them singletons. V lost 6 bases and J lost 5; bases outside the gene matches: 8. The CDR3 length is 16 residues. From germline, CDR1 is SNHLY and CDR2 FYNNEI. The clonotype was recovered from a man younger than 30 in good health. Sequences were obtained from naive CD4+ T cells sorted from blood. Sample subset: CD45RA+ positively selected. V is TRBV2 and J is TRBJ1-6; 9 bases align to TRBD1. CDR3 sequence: CASSPEGQGNNSPLHF. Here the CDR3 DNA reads TGTGCCAGCAGCCCGGAAGGACAGGGGAATAATTCACCCCTCCACTTT. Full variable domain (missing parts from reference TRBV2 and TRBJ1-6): EPEVTQTPSHQVTQMGQEVILRCVPISNHLYFYWYRQILGQKVEFLVSFYNNEISEKSEIFDDQFSVERPDGSNFTLKIRSTKLEDSAMYFCASSPEGQGNNSPLHFGNGTRLTVT.